This T cell receptor (beta chain) comes out of a study of shared clonotypes between healthy human individuals. As for this clone: The antigen remains undetermined.

Study conclusions and caveats: Sequencing depth was expected to influence donor clonotype sharing.

V was clipped by 2 bases and J by 4 bases, with 8 bases between them. Germline values: CDR1 MNHEY, CDR2 SVGAGI. This CDR3 is 13 amino acids long. TCRdb's copy holds only in-frame clones and misses some; the assay was immunoSEQ multiplex PCR. The table lists about half a million clones, 78% of them singletons. The sequence was obtained from a woman aged 40 to 50 in good health. Some clones in this sample may be carry-over from other donors' samples. The sequenced material came from PBMCs. The gene calls are TRBV6-5 and TRBJ1-1; the D is unclear. CDR3 nucleotide sequence: TGTGCCAGCAGTTACGATAAGGGCACTGAAGCTTTCTTT. Its protein product is CASSYDKGTEAFF.